This TCR beta chain was documented in a study of T cell changes during pregnancy in multiple sclerosis (dated by TCRdb to the late 2010s). Looking at the study overall: The study looked at changes in the T cell repertoire across pregnancy in women with multiple sclerosis.

Taken from cysteine to phenylalanine, the CDR3 has 16 residues. This entry keeps only the CDR3 DNA: 48 bases, framed from base 1. V is cut back by 3 bases and J by 10 bases, with 12 bases in the junction unmatched. From the germline V gene (reference sequence), CDR1 is GTSNPN and CDR2 is SVGIG. Library preparation employed the immunoSEQ multiplex PCR assay. TCRdb retrieved this table from immuneACCESS and kept in-frame rearrangements only. Not all clones are present; in checked studies, unresolved V genes account for under half, and no reason is known for the remainder. This sample is represented by 65,000 to 70,000 clones; 91% of them were singletons. The ten largest make up 2% to 2.5% of the sample. A remark on this clone: Its specific antigen is unknown. No per-base quality is available; no much larger clone lies one base away.

Sequenced material: peripheral blood, taken in the first trimester of pregnancy. This TCR was recovered from a female donor with multiple sclerosis, enrolled in a pregnancy study. The chain joins TRBV30 to TRBJ2-1; the junction holds 13 bases that match TRBD2. In nucleotide form, the sequence is TGTGCCTGGAGCGCGGGACTAGCGGGGCTTGGATACGAGCAGTTCTTC. Its amino acids are CAWSAGLAGLGYEQFF.